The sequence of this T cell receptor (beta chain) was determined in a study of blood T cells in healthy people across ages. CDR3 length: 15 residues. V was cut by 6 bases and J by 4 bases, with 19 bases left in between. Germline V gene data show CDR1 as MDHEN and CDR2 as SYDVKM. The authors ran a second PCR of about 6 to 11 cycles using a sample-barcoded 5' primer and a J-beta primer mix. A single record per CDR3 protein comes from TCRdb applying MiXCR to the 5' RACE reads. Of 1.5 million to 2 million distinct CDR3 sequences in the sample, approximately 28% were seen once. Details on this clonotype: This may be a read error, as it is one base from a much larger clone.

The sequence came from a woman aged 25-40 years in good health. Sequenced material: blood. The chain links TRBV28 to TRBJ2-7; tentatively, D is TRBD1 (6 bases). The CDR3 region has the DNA TGTGCCAGCAGAGCCCCAGGGGTTGGGGGTTACGAGCAGTACTTC. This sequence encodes CASRAPGVGGYEQYF.